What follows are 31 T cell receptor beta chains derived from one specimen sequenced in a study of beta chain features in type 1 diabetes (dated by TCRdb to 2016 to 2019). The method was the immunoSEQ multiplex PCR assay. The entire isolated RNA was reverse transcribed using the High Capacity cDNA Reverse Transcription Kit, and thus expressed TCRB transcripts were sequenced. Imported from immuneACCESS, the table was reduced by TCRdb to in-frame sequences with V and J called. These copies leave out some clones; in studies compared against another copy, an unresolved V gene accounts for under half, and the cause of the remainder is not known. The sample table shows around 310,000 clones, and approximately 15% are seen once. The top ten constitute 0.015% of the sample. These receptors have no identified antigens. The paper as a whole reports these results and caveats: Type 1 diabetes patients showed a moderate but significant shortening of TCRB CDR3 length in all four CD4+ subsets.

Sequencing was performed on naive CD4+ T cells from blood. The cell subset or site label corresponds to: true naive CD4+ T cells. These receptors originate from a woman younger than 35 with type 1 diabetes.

DNA for the CDR3: TGTGCCAGCAGCCCCAACATTCTGGTCTATGGCTACACCTTC. This codes for CASSPNILVYGYTF. V usage is TRBV28 and J usage is TRBJ1-2; no definite D call. In germline, CDR1 is MDHEN, CDR2 SYDVKM. The CDR3 has 14 residues. V gave up 6 bases and J gave up 4 bases, with 15 bases separating them.

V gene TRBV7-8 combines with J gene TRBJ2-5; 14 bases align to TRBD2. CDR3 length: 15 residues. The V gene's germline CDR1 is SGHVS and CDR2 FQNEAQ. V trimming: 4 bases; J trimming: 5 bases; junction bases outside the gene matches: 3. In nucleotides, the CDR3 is TGTGCCAGCAGCTCCCGACTAGCGGGAGGGGAGACCCAGTACTTC. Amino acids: CASSSRLAGGETQYF.

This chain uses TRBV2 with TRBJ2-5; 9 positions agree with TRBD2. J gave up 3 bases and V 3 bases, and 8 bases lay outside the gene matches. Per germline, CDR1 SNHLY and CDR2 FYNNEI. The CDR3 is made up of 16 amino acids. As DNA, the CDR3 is TGTGCCAGCAGTGAGCTAGCGGGAAATAAGAAAGAGACCCAGTACTTC. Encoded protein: CASSELAGNKKETQYF.

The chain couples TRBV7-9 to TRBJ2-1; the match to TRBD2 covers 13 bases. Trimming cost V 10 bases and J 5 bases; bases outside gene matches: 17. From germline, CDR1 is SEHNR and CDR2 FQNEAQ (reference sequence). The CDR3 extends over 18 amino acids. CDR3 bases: TGTGCCACCAAAGGAACTAGCGGGAGGGCCGTGGGAAACAATGAGCAGTTCTTC. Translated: CATKGTSGRAVGNNEQFF.

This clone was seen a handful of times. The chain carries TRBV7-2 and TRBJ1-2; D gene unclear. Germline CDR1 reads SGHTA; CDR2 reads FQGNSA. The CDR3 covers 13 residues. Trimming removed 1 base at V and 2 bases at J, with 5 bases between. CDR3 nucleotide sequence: TGTGCCAGCAGCTTAGAGCCCAACTATGGCTACACCTTC. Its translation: CASSLEPNYGYTF.

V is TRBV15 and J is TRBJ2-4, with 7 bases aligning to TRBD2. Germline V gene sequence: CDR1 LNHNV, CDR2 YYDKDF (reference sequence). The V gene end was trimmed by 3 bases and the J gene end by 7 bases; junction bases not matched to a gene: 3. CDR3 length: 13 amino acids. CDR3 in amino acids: CATSRDSGNIQYF. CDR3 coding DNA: TGTGCCACCAGCAGGGATAGCGGGAACATTCAGTACTTC. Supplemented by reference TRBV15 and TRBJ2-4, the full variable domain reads DAMVIQNPRYQVTQFGKPVTLSCSQTLNHNVMYWYQQKSSQAPKLLFHYYDKDFNNEADTPDNFQSRRPNTSFCFLDIRSPGLGDTAMYLCATSRDSGNIQYFGAGTRLSVL.

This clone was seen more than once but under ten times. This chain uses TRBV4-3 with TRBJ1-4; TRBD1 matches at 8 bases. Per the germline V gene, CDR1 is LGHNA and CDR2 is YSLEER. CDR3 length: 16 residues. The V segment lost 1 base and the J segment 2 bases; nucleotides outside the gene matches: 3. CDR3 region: CASSQGNRGTNEKLFF. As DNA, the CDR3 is TGCGCCAGCAGCCAAGGGAACAGGGGGACTAATGAAAAACTGTTTTTT.

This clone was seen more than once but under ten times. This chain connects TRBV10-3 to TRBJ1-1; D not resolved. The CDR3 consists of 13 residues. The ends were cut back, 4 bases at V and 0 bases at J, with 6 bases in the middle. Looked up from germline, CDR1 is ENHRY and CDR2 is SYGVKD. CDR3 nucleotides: TGTGCCATCAGTGTTAACATGAACACTGAAGCTTTCTTT. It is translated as CAISVNMNTEAFF.

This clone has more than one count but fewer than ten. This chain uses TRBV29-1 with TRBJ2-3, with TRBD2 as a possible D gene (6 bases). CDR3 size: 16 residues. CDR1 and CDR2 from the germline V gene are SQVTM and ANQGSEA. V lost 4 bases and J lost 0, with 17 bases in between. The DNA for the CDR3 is TGCAGCGTTGGGAGGGCATCCGGTTCAAGCACAGATACGCAGTATTTT. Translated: CSVGRASGSSTDTQYF.

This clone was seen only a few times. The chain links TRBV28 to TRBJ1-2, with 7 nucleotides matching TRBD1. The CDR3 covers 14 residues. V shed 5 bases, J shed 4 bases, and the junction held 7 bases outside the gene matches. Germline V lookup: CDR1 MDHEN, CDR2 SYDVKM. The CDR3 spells CASSKPRDSYGYTF. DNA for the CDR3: TGTGCCAGCAGTAAACCTCGGGACAGCTATGGCTACACCTTC.

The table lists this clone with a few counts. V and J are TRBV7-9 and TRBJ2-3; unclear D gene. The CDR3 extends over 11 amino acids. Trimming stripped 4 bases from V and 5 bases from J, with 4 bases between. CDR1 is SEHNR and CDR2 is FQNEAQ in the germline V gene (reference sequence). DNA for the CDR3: TGTGCCAGCAGCTCCAGAGATACGCAGTATTTT. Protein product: CASSSRDTQYF.

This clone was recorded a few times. This chain's CDR3 is CASSPLNRGGVAEAFF. CDR3 sequence (DNA): TGTGCCAGCTCACCCCTCAACAGGGGTGGGGTGGCTGAAGCTTTCTTT. This sequence joins TRBV18 and TRBJ1-1; TRBD1 matches at 7 bases. V shed 3 bases and J 6 bases; nucleotides not matched to a gene: 13. Germline V CDR1 and CDR2: KGHSH, LQKENI. The CDR3 covers 16 residues.

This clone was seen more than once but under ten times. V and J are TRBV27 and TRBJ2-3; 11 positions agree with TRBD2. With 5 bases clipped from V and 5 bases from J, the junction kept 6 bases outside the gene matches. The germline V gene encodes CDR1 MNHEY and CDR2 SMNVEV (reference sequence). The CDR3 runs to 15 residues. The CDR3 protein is CASSRSGRAGDTQYF. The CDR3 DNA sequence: TGTGCCAGCAGTCGTAGCGGGAGGGCTGGAGATACGCAGTATTTT.

CDR3 amino acids: CASSLGRSSGSLTGELFF. For the CDR3, the DNA is TGTGCCAGCAGCTTAGGCCGTAGTAGCGGGAGCCTCACCGGGGAGCTGTTTTTT. The rearrangement uses TRBV13 and TRBJ2-2; 9 bases map to TRBD2. The CDR3 totals 18 residues. CDR1 is PRHDT and CDR2 is FYEKMQ in the germline V gene (reference sequence). With 0 bases clipped from V and 4 bases from J, the junction kept 9 bases outside the gene matches.

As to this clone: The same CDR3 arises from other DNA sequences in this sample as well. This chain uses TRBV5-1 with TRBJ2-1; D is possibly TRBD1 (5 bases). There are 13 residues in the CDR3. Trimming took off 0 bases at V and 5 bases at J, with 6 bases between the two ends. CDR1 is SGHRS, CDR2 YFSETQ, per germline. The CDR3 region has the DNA TGCGCCAGCAGCTTGGGGACAAACAATGAGCAGTTCTTC. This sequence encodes CASSLGTNNEQFF.

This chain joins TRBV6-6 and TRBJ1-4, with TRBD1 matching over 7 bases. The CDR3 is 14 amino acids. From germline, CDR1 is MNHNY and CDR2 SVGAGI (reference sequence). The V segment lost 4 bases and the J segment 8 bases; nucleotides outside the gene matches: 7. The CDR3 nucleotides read TGTGCCAGCAGTTTCAGGGGGGACATAGAAAAACTGTTTTTT. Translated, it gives CASSFRGDIEKLFF.

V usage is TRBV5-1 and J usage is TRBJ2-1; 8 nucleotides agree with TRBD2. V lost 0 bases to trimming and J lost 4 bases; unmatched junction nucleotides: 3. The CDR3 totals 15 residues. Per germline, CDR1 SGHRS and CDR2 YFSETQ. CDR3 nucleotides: TGCGCCAGCAGCTTGGATTTAGCGGGGTACAATGAGCAGTTCTTC. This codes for CASSLDLAGYNEQFF.

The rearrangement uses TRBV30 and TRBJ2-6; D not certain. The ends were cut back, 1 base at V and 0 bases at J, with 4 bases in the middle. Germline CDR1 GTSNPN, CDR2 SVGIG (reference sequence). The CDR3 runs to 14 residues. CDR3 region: CAWSERSGANVLTF. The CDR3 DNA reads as TGTGCCTGGAGTGAGCGCTCTGGGGCCAACGTCCTGACTTTC. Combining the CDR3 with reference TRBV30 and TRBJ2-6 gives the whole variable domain SQTIHQWPATLVQPVGSPLSLECTVEGTSNPNLYWYRQAAGRGLQLLFYSVGIGQISSEVPQNLSASRPQDRQFILSSKKLLLSDSGFYLCAWSERSGANVLTFGAGSRLTVL.

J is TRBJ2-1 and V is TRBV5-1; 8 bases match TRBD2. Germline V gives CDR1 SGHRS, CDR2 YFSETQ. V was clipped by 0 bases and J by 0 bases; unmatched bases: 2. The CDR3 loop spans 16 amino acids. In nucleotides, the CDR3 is TGCGCCAGCAGCTTGGCCGGGAGGGCCTCCTACAATGAGCAGTTCTTC. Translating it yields CASSLAGRASYNEQFF.

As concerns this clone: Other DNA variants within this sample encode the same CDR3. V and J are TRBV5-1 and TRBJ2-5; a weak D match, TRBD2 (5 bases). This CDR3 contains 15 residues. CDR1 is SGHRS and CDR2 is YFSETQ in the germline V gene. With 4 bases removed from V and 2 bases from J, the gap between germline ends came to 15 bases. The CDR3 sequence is CASSLTTGIQETQYF. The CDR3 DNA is TGCGCCAGCAGCCTGACCACCGGGATACAAGAGACCCAGTACTTC. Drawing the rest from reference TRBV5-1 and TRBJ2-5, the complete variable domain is KAGVTQTPRYLIKTRGQQVTLSCSPISGHRSVSWYQQTPGQGLQFLFEYFSETQRNKGNFPGRFSGRQFSNSRSEMNVSTLELGDSALYLCASSLTTGIQETQYFGPGTRLLVL.

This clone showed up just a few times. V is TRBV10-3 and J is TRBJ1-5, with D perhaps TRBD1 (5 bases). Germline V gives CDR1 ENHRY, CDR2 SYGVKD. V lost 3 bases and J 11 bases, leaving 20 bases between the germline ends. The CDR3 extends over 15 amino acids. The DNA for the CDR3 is TGTGCCATCAGTGACCACGGGATGGCGGGGACGGCCCAGCATTTT. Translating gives CAISDHGMAGTAQHF.

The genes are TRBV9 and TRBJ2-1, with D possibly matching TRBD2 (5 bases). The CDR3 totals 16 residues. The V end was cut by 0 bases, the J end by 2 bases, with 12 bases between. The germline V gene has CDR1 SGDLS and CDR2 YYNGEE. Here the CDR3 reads CASSVGALAPYNEQFF. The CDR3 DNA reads TGTGCCAGCAGCGTAGGAGCCCTAGCCCCCTACAATGAGCAGTTCTTC. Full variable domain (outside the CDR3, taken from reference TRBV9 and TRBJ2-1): DSGVTQTPKHLITATGQRVTLRCSPRSGDLSVYWYQQSLDQGLQFLIQYYNGEERAKGNILERFSAQQFPDLHSELNLSSLELGDSALYFCASSVGALAPYNEQFFGPGTRLTVL.

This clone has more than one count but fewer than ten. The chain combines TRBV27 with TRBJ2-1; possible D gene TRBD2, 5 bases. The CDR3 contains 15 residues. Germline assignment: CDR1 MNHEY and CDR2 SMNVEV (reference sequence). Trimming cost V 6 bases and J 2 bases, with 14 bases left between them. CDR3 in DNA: TGTGCCAGCAGGCGCGACTACATCCCCTACAATGAGCAGTTCTTC. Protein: CASRRDYIPYNEQFF.

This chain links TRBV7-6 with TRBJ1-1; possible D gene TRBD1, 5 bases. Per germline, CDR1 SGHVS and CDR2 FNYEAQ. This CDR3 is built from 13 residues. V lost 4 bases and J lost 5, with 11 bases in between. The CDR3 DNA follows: TGTGCCAGCAGCTCAGGGCCCTTAACTGAAGCTTTCTTT. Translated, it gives CASSSGPLTEAFF.

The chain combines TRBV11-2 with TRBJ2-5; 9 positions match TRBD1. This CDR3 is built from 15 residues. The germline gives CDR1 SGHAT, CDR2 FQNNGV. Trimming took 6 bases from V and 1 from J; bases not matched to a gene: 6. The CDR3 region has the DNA TGTGCCAGCAGACCGGGACAGGGCCCCCAAGAGACCCAGTACTTC. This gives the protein CASRPGQGPQETQYF.

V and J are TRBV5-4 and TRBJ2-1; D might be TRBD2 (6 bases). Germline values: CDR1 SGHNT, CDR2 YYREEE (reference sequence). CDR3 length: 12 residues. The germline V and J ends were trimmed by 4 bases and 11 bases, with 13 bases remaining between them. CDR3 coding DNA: TGTGCCAGCAGCGATGGGAGCGGGCAGCAGTTCTTC. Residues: CASSDGSGQQFF.

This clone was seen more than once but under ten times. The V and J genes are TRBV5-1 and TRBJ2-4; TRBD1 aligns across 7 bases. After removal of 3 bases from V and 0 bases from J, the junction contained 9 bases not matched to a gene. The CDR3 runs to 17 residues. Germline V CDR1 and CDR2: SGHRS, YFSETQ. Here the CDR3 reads CASSSPLNRGAKNIQYF. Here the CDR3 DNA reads TGCGCCAGCAGCTCACCCCTAAACAGGGGAGCCAAAAACATTCAGTACTTC.

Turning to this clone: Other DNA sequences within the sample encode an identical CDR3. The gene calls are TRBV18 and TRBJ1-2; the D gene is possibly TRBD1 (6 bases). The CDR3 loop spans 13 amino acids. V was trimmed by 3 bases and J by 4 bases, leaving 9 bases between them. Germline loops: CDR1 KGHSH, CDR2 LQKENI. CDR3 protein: CASSPDRTYGYTF. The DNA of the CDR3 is TGTGCCAGCTCACCGGACAGAACCTATGGCTACACCTTC. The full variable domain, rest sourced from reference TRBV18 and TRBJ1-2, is NAGVMQNPRHLVRRRGQEARLRCSPMKGHSHVYWYRQLPEEGLKFMVYLQKENIIDESGMPKERFSAEFPKEGPSILRIQQVVRGDSAAYFCASSPDRTYGYTFGSGTRLTVV.

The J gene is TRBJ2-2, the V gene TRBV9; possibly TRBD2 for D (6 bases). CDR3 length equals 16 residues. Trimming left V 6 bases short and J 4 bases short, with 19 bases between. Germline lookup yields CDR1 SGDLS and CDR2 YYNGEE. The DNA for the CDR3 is TGTGCCAGCACCGAGCCGAGCGGGCGATCCACCGGGGAGCTGTTTTTT. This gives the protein CASTEPSGRSTGELFF. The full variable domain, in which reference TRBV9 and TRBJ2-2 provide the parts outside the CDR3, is DSGVTQTPKHLITATGQRVTLRCSPRSGDLSVYWYQQSLDQGLQFLIQYYNGEERAKGNILERFSAQQFPDLHSELNLSSLELGDSALYFCASTEPSGRSTGELFFGEGSRLTVL.

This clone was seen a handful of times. This CDR3 reads CASSLGTSGAEGETQYF. Written as DNA, the CDR3 is TGTGCCAGCAGCTTAGGAACTAGCGGAGCCGAGGGGGAGACCCAGTACTTC. The gene calls are TRBV7-2 and TRBJ2-5; 8 positions match TRBD2. Unmatched junction bases numbered 12, after V lost 1 base and J lost 5 bases. The CDR3 length is 17 residues. The germline V gene has CDR1 SGHTA and CDR2 FQGNSA.

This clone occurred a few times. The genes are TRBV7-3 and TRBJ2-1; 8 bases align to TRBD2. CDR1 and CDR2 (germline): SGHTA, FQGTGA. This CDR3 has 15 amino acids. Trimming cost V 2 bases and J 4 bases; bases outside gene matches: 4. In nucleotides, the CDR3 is TGTGCCAGCAGCTTACTTAGCGGGACATACAATGAGCAGTTCTTC. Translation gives CASSLLSGTYNEQFF.